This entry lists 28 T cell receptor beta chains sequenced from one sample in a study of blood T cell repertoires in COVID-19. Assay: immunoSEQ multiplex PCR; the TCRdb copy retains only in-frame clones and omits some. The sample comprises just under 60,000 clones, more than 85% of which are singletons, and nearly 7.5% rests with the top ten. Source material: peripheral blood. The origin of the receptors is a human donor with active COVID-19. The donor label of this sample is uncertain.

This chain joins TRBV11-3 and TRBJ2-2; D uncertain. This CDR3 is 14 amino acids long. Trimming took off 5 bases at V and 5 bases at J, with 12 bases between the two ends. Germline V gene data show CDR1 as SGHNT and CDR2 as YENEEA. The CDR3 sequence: CASSLTQATGELFF. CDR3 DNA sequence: TGTGCCAGCAGCCTGACCCAGGCGACCGGGGAGCTGTTTTTT.

The CDR3 nucleotides read TGCGCCAGCAGCTTGGCTGGACAGGGGTCGAACTATGGCTACACCTTC. It codes for CASSLAGQGSNYGYTF. This chain uses TRBV5-1 with TRBJ1-2; 9 positions agree with TRBD1. V lost 0 bases to trimming and J lost 2 bases; unmatched junction nucleotides: 5. CDR3 length: 16 residues. Looked up from germline, CDR1 is SGHRS and CDR2 is YFSETQ.

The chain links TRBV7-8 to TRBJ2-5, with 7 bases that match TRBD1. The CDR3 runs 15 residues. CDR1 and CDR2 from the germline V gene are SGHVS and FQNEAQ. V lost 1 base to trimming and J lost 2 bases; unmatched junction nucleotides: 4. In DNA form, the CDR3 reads TGTGCCAGCAGCTTAGGGACAGGCGATCAAGAGACCCAGTACTTC. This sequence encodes CASSLGTGDQETQYF.

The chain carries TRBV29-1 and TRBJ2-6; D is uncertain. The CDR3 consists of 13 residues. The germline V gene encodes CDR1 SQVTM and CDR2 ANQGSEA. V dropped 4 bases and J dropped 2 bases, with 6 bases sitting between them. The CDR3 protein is CSVASAGANVLTF. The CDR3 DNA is TGCAGCGTTGCATCGGCTGGGGCCAACGTCCTGACTTTC.

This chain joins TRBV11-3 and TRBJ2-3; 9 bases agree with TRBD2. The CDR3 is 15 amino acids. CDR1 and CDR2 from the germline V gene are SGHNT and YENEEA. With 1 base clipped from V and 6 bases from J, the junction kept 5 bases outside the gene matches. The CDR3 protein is CASSLAGTSMDTQYF. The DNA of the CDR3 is TGTGCCAGCAGCTTAGCAGGGACTAGCATGGATACGCAGTATTTT. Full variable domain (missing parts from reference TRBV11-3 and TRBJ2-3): EAGVVQSPRYKIIEKKQPVAFWCNPISGHNTLYWYLQNLGQGPELLIRYENEEAVDDSQLPKDRFSAERLKGVDSTLKIQPAELGDSAVYLCASSLAGTSMDTQYFGPGTRLTVL.

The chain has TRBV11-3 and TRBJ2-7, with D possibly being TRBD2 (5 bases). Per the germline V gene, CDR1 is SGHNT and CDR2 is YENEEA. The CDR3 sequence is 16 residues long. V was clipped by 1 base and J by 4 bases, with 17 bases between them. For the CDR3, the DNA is TGTGCCAGCAGCTTAGTAAGCCAGTCCGGGGAGTACGAGCAGTACTTC. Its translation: CASSLVSQSGEYEQYF.

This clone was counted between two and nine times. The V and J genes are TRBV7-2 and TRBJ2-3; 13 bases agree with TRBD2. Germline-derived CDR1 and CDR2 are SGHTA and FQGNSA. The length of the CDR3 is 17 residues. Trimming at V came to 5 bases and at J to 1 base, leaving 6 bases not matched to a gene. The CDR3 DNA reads TGTGCCAGCAGCGTACTAGCGGGAGGGTGGGGCACAGATACGCAGTATTTT. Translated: CASSVLAGGWGTDTQYF.

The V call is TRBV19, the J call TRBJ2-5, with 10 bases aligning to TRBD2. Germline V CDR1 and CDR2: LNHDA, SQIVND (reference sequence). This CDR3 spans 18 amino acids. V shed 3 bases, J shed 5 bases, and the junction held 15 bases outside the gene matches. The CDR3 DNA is TGTGCCAGTAGTATTCGGACTAGCGGTCAAGGATGGAGTGAGACCCAGTACTTC. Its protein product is CASSIRTSGQGWSETQYF.

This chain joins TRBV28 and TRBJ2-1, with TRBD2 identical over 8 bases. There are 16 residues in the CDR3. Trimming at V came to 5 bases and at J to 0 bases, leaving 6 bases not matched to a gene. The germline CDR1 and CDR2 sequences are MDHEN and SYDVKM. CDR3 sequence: CASSAERESSYNEQFF. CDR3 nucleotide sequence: TGTGCCAGCAGTGCCGAGCGGGAGAGCTCCTACAATGAGCAGTTCTTC. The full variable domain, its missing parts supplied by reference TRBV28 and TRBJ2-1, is DVKVTQSSRYLVKRTGEKVFLECVQDMDHENMFWYRQDPGLGLRLIYFSYDVKMKEKGDIPEGYSVSREKKERFSLILESASTNQTSMYLCASSAERESSYNEQFFGPGTRLTVL.

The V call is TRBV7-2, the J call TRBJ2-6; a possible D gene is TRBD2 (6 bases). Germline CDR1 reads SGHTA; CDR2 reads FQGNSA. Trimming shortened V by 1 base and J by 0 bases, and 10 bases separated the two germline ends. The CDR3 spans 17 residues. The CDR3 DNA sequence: TGTGCCAGCAGCTTAGGGGCGGGGAGCTCTGGGGCCAACGTCCTGACTTTC. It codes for CASSLGAGSSGANVLTF. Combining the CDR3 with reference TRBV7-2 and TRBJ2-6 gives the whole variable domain GAGVSQSPSNKVTEKGKDVELRCDPISGHTALYWYRQSLGQGLEFLIYFQGNSAPDKSGLPSDRFSAERTGGSVSTLTIQRTQQEDSAVYLCASSLGAGSSGANVLTFGAGSRLTVL.

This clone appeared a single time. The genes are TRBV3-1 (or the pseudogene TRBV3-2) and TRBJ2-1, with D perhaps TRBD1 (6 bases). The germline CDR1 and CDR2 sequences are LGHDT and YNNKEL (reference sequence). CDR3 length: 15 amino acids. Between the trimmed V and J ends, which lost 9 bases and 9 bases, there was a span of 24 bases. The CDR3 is CASERAGTRFGEQFF. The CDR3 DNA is TGTGCCAGTGAAAGAGCCGGGACAAGATTTGGTGAGCAGTTCTTC.

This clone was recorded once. The CDR3 DNA follows: TGTGCCAGCACCATGCGGGGTGGGAGTGGCACCGGGGAGCTGTTTTTT. Encoded protein: CASTMRGGSGTGELFF. The V and J genes are TRBV27 and TRBJ2-2, with D perhaps TRBD2 (6 bases). This CDR3 is 16 amino acids long. V was trimmed by 7 bases and J by 4 bases, leaving 19 bases between them. Germline CDR1 reads MNHEY; CDR2 reads SMNVEV (reference sequence).

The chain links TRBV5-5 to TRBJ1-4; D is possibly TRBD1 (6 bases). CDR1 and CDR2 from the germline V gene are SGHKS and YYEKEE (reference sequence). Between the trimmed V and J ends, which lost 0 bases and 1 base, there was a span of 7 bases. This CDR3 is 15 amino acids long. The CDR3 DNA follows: TGTGCCAGCAGCTTGGCCAGGGGAACTAATGAAAAACTGTTTTTT. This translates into CASSLARGTNEKLFF.

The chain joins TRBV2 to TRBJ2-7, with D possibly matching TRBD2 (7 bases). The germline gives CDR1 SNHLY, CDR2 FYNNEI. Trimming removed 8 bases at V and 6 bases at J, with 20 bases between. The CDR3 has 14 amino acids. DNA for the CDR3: TGTGCCAGCTCCCTACGGGGGGCGATTTTCGAGCAGTACTTC. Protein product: CASSLRGAIFEQYF. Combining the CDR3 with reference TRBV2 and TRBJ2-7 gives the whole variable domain EPEVTQTPSHQVTQMGQEVILRCVPISNHLYFYWYRQILGQKVEFLVSFYNNEISEKSEIFDDQFSVERPDGSNFTLKIRSTKLEDSAMYFCASSLRGAIFEQYFGPGTRLTVT.

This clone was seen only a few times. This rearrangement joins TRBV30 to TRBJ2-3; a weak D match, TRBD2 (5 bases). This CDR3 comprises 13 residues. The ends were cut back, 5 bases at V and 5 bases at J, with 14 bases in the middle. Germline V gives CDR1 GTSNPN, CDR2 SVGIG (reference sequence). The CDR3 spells CAWARRGRDTQYF. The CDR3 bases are TGTGCCTGGGCCCGGCGTGGGAGAGATACGCAGTATTTT.

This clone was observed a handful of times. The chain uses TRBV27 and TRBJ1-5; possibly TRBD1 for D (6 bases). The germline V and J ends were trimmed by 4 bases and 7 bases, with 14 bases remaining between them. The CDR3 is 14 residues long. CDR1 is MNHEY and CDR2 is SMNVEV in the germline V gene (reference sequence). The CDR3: CASSYSGVGQPQHF. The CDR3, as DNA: TGTGCCAGCAGTTACTCAGGGGTGGGACAGCCCCAGCATTTT.

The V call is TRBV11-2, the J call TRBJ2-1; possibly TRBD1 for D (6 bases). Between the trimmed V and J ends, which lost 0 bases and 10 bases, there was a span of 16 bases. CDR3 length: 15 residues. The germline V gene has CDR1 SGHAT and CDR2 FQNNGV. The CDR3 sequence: CASSLERLQGREQFF. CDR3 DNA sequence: TGTGCCAGCAGCTTAGAAAGGCTACAGGGAAGAGAGCAGTTCTTC. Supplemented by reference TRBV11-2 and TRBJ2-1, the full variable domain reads EAGVAQSPRYKIIEKRQSVAFWCNPISGHATLYWYQQILGQGPKLLIQFQNNGVVDDSQLPKDRFSAERLKGVDSTLKIQPAKLEDSAVYLCASSLERLQGREQFFGPGTRLTVL.

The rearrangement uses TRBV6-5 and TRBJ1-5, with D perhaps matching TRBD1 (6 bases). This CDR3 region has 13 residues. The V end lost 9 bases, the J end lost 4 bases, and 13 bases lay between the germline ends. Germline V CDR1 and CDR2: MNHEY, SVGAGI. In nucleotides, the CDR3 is TGTGCCAGTAAAGGGGGAGGGAATCAGCCCCAGCATTTT. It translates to CASKGGGNQPQHF.

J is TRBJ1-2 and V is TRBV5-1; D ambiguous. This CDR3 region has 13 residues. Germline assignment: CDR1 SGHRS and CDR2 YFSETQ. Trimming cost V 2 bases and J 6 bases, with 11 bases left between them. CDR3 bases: TGCGCCAGCAGCTTAGGACTTAGCCATGGCTACACCTTC. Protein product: CASSLGLSHGYTF.

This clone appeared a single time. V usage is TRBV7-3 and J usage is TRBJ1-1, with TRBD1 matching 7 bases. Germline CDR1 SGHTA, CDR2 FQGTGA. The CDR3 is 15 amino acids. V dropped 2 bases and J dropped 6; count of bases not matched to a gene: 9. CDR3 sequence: CASSLGGTAIAEAFF. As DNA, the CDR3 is TGTGCCAGCAGCTTAGGTGGGACAGCGATTGCTGAAGCTTTCTTT.

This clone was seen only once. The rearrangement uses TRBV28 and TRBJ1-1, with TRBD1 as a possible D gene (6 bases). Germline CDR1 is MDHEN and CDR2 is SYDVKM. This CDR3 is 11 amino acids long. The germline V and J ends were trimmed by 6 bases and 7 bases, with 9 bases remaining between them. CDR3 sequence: CASRDSGEAFF. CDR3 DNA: TGTGCCAGCAGGGACAGCGGTGAAGCTTTCTTT.

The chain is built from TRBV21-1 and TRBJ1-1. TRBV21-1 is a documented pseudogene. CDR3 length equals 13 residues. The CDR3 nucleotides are TGTGCCAGCCGAACGAATAAGAGCACTGAAGCTTTCTTT. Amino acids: CASRTNKSTEAFF.

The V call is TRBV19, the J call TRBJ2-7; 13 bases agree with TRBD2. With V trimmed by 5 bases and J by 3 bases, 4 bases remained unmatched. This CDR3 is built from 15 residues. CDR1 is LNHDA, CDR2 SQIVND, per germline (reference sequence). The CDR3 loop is CASSQTSGGIYEQYF. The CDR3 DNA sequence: TGTGCCAGTAGTCAGACTAGCGGGGGGATCTACGAGCAGTACTTC.

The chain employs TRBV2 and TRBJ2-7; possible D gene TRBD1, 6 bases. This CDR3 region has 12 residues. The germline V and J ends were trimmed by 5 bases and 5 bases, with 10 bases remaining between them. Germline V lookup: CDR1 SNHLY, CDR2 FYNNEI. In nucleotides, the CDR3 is TGTGCCAGCAGTCGGACAGTAGACGAGCAGTACTTC. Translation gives CASSRTVDEQYF. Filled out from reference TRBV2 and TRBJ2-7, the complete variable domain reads EPEVTQTPSHQVTQMGQEVILRCVPISNHLYFYWYRQILGQKVEFLVSFYNNEISEKSEIFDDQFSVERPDGSNFTLKIRSTKLEDSAMYFCASSRTVDEQYFGPGTRLTVT.

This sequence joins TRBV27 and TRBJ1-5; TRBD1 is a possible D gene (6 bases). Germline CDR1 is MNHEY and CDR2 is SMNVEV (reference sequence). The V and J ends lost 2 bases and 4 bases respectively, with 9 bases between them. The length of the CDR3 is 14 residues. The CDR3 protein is CASSLGQGNQPQHF. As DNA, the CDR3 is TGTGCCAGCAGTTTAGGGCAGGGGAATCAGCCCCAGCATTTT.

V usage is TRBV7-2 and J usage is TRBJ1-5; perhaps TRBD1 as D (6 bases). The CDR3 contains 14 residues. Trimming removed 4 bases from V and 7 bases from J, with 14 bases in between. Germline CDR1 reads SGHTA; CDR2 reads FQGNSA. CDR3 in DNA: TGTGCCAGCAGCTACGGACAGTTTTACCAGCCCCAGCATTTT. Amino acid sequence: CASSYGQFYQPQHF.

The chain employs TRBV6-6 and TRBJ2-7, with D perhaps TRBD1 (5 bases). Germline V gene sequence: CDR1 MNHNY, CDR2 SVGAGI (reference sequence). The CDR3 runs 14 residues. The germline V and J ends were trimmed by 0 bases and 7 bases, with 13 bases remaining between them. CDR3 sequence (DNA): TGTGCCAGCAGTTACTCGGACACACGTCCGGAGCAGTACTTC. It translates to CASSYSDTRPEQYF.

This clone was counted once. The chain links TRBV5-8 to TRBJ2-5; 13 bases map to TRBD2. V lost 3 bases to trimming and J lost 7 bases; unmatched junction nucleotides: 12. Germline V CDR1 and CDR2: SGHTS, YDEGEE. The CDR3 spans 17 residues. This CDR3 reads CASSSRMTSGRIGTQYF. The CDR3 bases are TGTGCCAGCAGCTCCCGTATGACTAGCGGGAGGATCGGGACCCAGTACTTC.